This T cell receptor beta chain is drawn from a study of T cell responses to AZD1222 COVID-19 vaccine. Study results and limitations: Every sample of the repertoires postdated the peak T cell response. Females outnumbered males among donors, who were mostly white British; clonal diversity was possibly underestimated.

Germline loops: CDR1 SNHLY, CDR2 FYNNEI. The CDR3 has 10 amino acids. The V end was cut by 4 bases, the J end by 6 bases, with 2 bases between. Profiled with immunoSEQ multiplex PCR; TCRdb holds only in-frame clones, not every one. The data show about 21,000 clones, roughly 80% seen once. Note on this clone: The antigen remains unidentified.

The sequenced sample was peripheral blood, obtained on day 0 of AZD1222 vaccination. V gene TRBV2 combines with J gene TRBJ2-3; the D is unclear. The sequence derives from an adult in good health. CDR3 bases: TGTGCCAGCAGTGTGGATACGCAGTATTTT. It specifies CASSVDTQYF.